This entry is about one T cell receptor (beta chain). This entry belongs to a study of blood T cell repertoires in COVID-19. Background on the study: There were acute and convalescent COVID-19 samples, and they came from the United States, Italy and Spain. In each case, the material was cDNA or gDNA derived from T cells, B-cell-depleted T cells, or PBMCs.

The CDR3 totals 18 residues. The junction had 13 bases not matched to a gene; V was cut back by 1 base and J by 6 bases. Germline CDR1 reads SGHVS; CDR2 reads FQNEAQ. In the authors' methods: Amplifying reference gene primers gave estimates of nucleated cell counts. Using immunoSEQ multiplex PCR, the repertoire was profiled, and TCRdb retains in-frame clones only, with some absent. Clone size and the V and J calls come from that table; the DNA yielded D and trimming. Here the sample spans fewer than 350,000 clones, approximately 87% being singletons. The genes are TRBV7-8 and TRBJ2-1; TRBD1 aligns across 9 bases. The specimen sequenced was peripheral blood. This TCR derives from a woman in her fifties or sixties who had recovered from COVID-19. The CDR3 sequence is CASSLGGDGQGLSNEQFF. For the CDR3, the DNA is TGTGCCAGCAGCTTAGGGGGTGACGGACAGGGGCTTTCCAATGAGCAGTTCTTC.